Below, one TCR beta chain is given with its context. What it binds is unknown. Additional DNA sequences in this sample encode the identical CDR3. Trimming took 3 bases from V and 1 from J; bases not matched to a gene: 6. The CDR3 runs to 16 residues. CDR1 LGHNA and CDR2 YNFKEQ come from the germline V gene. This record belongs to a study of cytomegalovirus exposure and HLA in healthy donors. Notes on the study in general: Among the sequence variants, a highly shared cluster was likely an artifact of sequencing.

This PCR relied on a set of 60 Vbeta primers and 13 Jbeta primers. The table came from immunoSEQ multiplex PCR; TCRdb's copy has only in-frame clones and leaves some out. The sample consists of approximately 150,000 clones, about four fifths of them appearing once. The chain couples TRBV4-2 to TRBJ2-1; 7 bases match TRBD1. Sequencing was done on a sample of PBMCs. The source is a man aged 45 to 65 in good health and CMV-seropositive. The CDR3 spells CASSQVQGMSYNEQFF. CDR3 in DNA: TGTGCCAGCAGCCAGGTACAGGGGATGTCCTACAATGAGCAGTTCTTC.